Below are 32 T cell receptor beta chains sequenced from a single sample in a study of CD8 T cells in ankylosing spondylitis. TCRdb itself ran the 5' RACE reads through MiXCR, one entry per CDR3 protein. The sample lists approximately 440,000 distinct CDR3 sequences, 17% occurring once. No antigen has been identified for these receptors. General study points: One TCR beta motif, made up of eight or nine highly homologous variants, appeared characteristic of ankylosing spondylitis blood.

Sequences were obtained from blood, either unsorted or a sorted T cell fraction (not recorded which). These TCRs come from a male donor with ankylosing spondylitis.

In this sample, this clonotype turned up a few times. CDR3: CASSDGGETQYF. The CDR3, as DNA: TGTGCCAGCTCTGACGGAGGAGAGACCCAGTACTTC. The chain links TRBV18 to TRBJ2-5, with D maybe TRBD2 (5 bases). Per the germline V gene, CDR1 is KGHSH and CDR2 is LQKENI. V was cut by 6 bases and J by 4 bases, with 9 bases left in between. The CDR3 spans 12 residues.

The chain carries TRBV4-1 and TRBJ2-3, with 11 nucleotides matching TRBD2. Germline V gene sequence: CDR1 MGHRA, CDR2 YSYEKL. Unmatched junction bases numbered 11, after V lost 1 base and J lost 2 bases. The CDR3 spans 19 residues. The CDR3 is CASSQVTAGTSGYTDTQYF. CDR3 sequence (DNA): TGCGCCAGCAGCCAAGTGACCGCCGGGACTAGCGGTTACACAGATACGCAGTATTTT.

V is TRBV9 and J is TRBJ2-5; 11 bases line up with TRBD1. The CDR3 is made up of 18 amino acids. Germline V gene lookup returns CDR1 SGDLS and CDR2 YYNGEE. Losses at the gene ends were 4 bases for V and 5 bases for J; bases not matched to a gene: 16. The CDR3 is CASSPGQGASVLSETQYF. CDR3 DNA sequence: TGTGCCAGCAGCCCCGGACAGGGGGCGTCGGTCCTGTCTGAGACCCAGTACTTC.

This clonotype has a handful of counts. This chain connects TRBV29-1 to TRBJ2-3, with D possibly being TRBD2 (5 bases). The CDR3 totals 14 residues. CDR1 and CDR2 from the germline V gene are SQVTM and ANQGSEA. Trimming pared 4 bases from V and 3 bases from J, leaving 14 bases between. CDR3 DNA sequence: TGCAGCGTTGCTGGGGTCTCGGGGACAGATACGCAGTATTTT. This sequence encodes CSVAGVSGTDTQYF.

The gene calls are TRBV9 and TRBJ1-4, with TRBD1 identical over 8 bases. The CDR3 totals 14 residues. Germline CDR1 and CDR2: SGDLS and YYNGEE. Trimming at V came to 2 bases and at J to 7 bases, leaving 4 bases not matched to a gene. In DNA, the CDR3 is TGTGCCAGCAGCGTCAGGGGGCTGGGTGAAAAACTGTTTTTT. Its protein product is CASSVRGLGEKLFF.

In regard to this clonotype: A much bigger clone sits one base away, suggesting this may be a read error. This sequence joins TRBV20-1 and TRBJ2-5, with 12 bases lining up with TRBD2. The CDR3 extends over 14 amino acids. J lost 5 bases, V lost 2 bases, and 3 bases had no gene match. Germline V lookup: CDR1 DFQATT, CDR2 SNEGSKA (reference sequence). The CDR3 nucleotides read TGCAGTGCTAGATGGACTAGCGGGGTGGAGACCCAGTACTTC. This sequence encodes CSARWTSGVETQYF.

The chain recombines TRBV12-3 or TRBV12-4 with TRBJ2-7; TRBD1 aligns across 9 bases. The CDR3 has 14 residues. Trimming removed 6 bases from V and 1 base from J; junction bases left unmatched: 4. CDR3 sequence: CASRKGTGSYEQYF. The CDR3 DNA reads as TGTGCCAGCAGAAAAGGGACAGGGTCCTACGAGCAGTACTTC.

In its sample, this clonotype was seen many times. This chain uses TRBV29-1 with TRBJ2-5; weak D call: TRBD1 (5 bases). Germline loops: CDR1 SQVTM, CDR2 ANQGSEA. The length of the CDR3 is 11 residues. Trimming pared 5 bases from V and 5 bases from J, leaving 9 bases between. This CDR3 reads CSVRGWETQYF. The CDR3 region has the DNA TGCAGCGTTAGGGGCTGGGAGACCCAGTACTTC.

This clonotype has a single count. The junction does not match germline at one end; this may be a read error. V usage is TRBV24-1 and J usage is TRBJ2-2; no definite D call. The CDR3 is made up of 15 amino acids. Germline V gene sequence: CDR1 KGHDR, CDR2 SFDVKD. CDR3 residues: CSTSDPEAHTGELFF. Written as DNA, the CDR3 is TGTTCCACCAGTGACCCCGAGGCCCACACCGGGGAGCTGTTTTTT.

The rearrangement links TRBV3-1 to TRBJ2-1; TRBD1 is a possible D gene (6 bases). V gave up 2 bases and J gave up 0 bases, with 8 bases separating them. This CDR3 region has 15 residues. Germline loops: CDR1 LGHDT, CDR2 YNNKEL (reference sequence). Here the CDR3 reads CASSQWDISYNEQFF. The CDR3, as DNA: TGTGCCAGCAGCCAATGGGACATCTCCTACAATGAGCAGTTCTTC.

The chain has TRBV5-1 and TRBJ2-1, with D possibly TRBD2 on 6 matching bases. Germline V lookup: CDR1 SGHRS, CDR2 YFSETQ. The CDR3 consists of 14 residues. The V end lost 0 bases, the J end lost 9 bases, and 13 bases lay between the germline ends. The CDR3 sequence: CASSLAGTPIEQFF. In DNA form, the CDR3 reads TGCGCCAGCAGCTTGGCCGGGACTCCGATTGAGCAGTTCTTC.

The chain couples TRBV20-1 to TRBJ1-1; D ambiguous. The CDR3 has 11 residues. Trimming took 6 bases from V and 3 from J, leaving 8 bases between them. The germline V gene encodes CDR1 DFQATT and CDR2 SNEGSKA (reference sequence). The CDR3 DNA sequence: TGCAGTGCCCCTTTATACACTGAAGCTTTCTTT. This sequence encodes CSAPLYTEAFF.

This clonotype was seen only a few times. The chain is built from TRBV6-6 and TRBJ1-4; 7 positions match TRBD1. V dropped 8 bases and J dropped 5; count of bases not matched to a gene: 5. This CDR3 is 13 amino acids long. Germline V lookup: CDR1 MNHNY, CDR2 SVGAGI (reference sequence). CDR3 in DNA: TGTGCCAGCTTGGACAGGAAAAATGAAAAACTGTTTTTT. It codes for CASLDRKNEKLFF.

This rearrangement joins TRBV6-1 to TRBJ1-2, with 12 positions matching TRBD1. The length of the CDR3 is 14 residues. The J segment lost 7 bases and the V segment lost 7 bases, leaving 7 bases of the junction unmatched. Germline V gene sequence: CDR1 MNHNS, CDR2 SASEGT. The CDR3: CASTPGQGAFGYTF. DNA of the CDR3: TGTGCCAGCACTCCGGGACAGGGGGCCTTTGGCTACACCTTC.

The chain joins TRBV5-1 to TRBJ2-1; 13 bases map to TRBD2. Germline V gene data show CDR1 as SGHRS and CDR2 as YFSETQ. The CDR3 extends over 15 amino acids. Trimming cost V 3 bases and J 10 bases; bases outside gene matches: 7. The CDR3 spells CASSWTSGSPREQFF. CDR3 coding DNA: TGCGCCAGCAGCTGGACTAGCGGGAGCCCTCGGGAGCAGTTCTTC.

This clonotype has a handful of counts. The chain employs TRBV4-1 and TRBJ2-6; tentatively, D is TRBD1 or TRBD2 (5 bases each). This CDR3 contains 21 residues. CDR1 is MGHRA, CDR2 YSYEKL, per germline. The V end was cut by 0 bases, the J end by 0 bases, with 21 bases between. The CDR3 nucleotides read TGCGCCAGCAGCCAAGATAGGGGAAGTCGGCGGGTTAGCTCTGGGGCCAACGTCCTGACTTTC. Its translation is CASSQDRGSRRVSSGANVLTF.

In its sample, this clonotype was seen a few times. The genes are TRBV29-1 and TRBJ2-5; D could derive from TRBD1 or TRBD2 (6 bases each). The CDR3 is made up of 12 amino acids. CDR1 and CDR2 (germline): SQVTM, ANQGSEA. The CDR3 loop is CRDPQGRETQYF. The CDR3 nucleotides are TGCAGGGACCCGCAGGGGAGGGAGACCCAGTACTTC.

V and J are TRBV6-5 and TRBJ1-5; 7 bases fit TRBD1. Trimming cost V 0 bases and J 3 bases; bases outside gene matches: 2. CDR1 MNHEY and CDR2 SVGAGI come from the germline V gene. The CDR3 runs 15 residues. The CDR3 region is CASSYSGQVNQPQHF. The CDR3 DNA reads as TGTGCCAGCAGTTACTCCGGACAGGTCAATCAGCCCCAGCATTTT.

This clonotype has more than one count but fewer than ten. The genes are TRBV5-4 and TRBJ2-2, with TRBD1 identical over 8 bases. Germline V CDR1 and CDR2: SGHNT, YYREEE (reference sequence). The CDR3 extends over 17 amino acids. V lost 4 bases to trimming and J lost 4 bases; unmatched junction nucleotides: 12. CDR3 nucleotides: TGTGCCAGCAGCGAGGGACAGGCGAGAAGGGGCACCGGGGAGCTGTTTTTT. Translating gives CASSEGQARRGTGELFF. Full variable domain (remainder filled in from reference TRBV5-4 and TRBJ2-2): ETGVTQSPTHLIKTRGQQVTLRCSSQSGHNTVSWYQQALGQGPQFIFQYYREEENGRGNFPPRFSGLQFPNYSSELNVNALELDDSALYLCASSEGQARRGTGELFFGEGSRLTVL.

The chain combines TRBV5-1 with TRBJ1-2, with 9 bases matching TRBD1. Germline trimming cut 2 bases from V and 7 bases from J; bases unmatched to any gene: 18. Germline V gene data show CDR1 as SGHRS and CDR2 as YFSETQ. This CDR3 spans 18 amino acids. The CDR3 coding sequence is TGCGCCAGCAGCTTTTCCCTGCTACGGACAGGGGACAAGGGTGGCTACACCTTC. Encoded protein: CASSFSLLRTGDKGGYTF.

This clonotype came up a few times. The genes are TRBV5-1 and TRBJ1-2; 9 bases align to TRBD1. This CDR3 has 15 residues. Unmatched junction bases numbered 5, after V lost 3 bases and J lost 2 bases. CDR1 and CDR2 from the germline V gene are SGHRS and YFSETQ. The CDR3, as DNA: TGCGCCAGCAGCTCCACAGGGACAGGGAACTATGGCTACACCTTC. As protein: CASSSTGTGNYGYTF.

This clonotype was detected only a few times. The rearrangement uses TRBV11-2 and TRBJ2-1; 7 bases fit TRBD2. This CDR3 spans 18 amino acids. In germline, CDR1 is SGHAT, CDR2 FQNNGV. Losses at the gene ends were 2 bases for V and 7 bases for J; bases not matched to a gene: 17. This CDR3 reads CASSLIKVGGPLSNEQFF. The CDR3 nucleotides are TGTGCCAGCAGCTTAATTAAAGTGGGAGGGCCCCTTTCGAATGAGCAGTTCTTC. The variable domain in full, with the rest retrieved from reference TRBV11-2 and TRBJ2-1, is EAGVAQSPRYKIIEKRQSVAFWCNPISGHATLYWYQQILGQGPKLLIQFQNNGVVDDSQLPKDRFSAERLKGVDSTLKIQPAKLEDSAVYLCASSLIKVGGPLSNEQFFGPGTRLTVL.

The chain joins TRBV6-2 or TRBV6-3 to TRBJ2-5, with TRBD2 as a possible D gene (5 bases). CDR3 length: 15 residues. V was shortened by 6 bases and J by 4 bases, with 18 bases between the two germline ends. Germline-derived CDR1 and CDR2 are MNHEY and SVGEGT. CDR3 in DNA: TGTGCCAGCAGATCCGAAGGTGTTGGGAGAGAGACCCAGTACTTC. It encodes CASRSEGVGRETQYF.

The rearrangement uses TRBV9 and TRBJ1-2; D not resolved. The CDR3 runs to 17 residues. Germline V gene lookup returns CDR1 SGDLS and CDR2 YYNGEE. With 0 bases removed from V and 4 bases from J, the gap between germline ends came to 19 bases. CDR3 residues: CASSVATGEGRSYGYTF. Here the CDR3 DNA reads TGTGCCAGCAGCGTAGCTACGGGAGAGGGTCGGAGCTATGGCTACACCTTC.

This clonotype was seen a handful of times. The chain combines TRBV20-1 with TRBJ1-1; 9 bases are a match to TRBD1. The ends lost 8 bases at V and 3 bases at J; junction bases unmatched: 4. This CDR3 is built from 12 residues. The germline V gene encodes CDR1 DFQATT and CDR2 SNEGSKA (reference sequence). The CDR3 region is CSPGQGYTEAFF. CDR3 DNA: TGCAGTCCGGGACAGGGTTACACTGAAGCTTTCTTT.

The chain uses TRBV30 and TRBJ1-4, with 11 bases lining up with TRBD1. The CDR3 has 14 amino acids. V gave up 2 bases and J gave up 7 bases; unmatched junction bases: 3. Germline V gives CDR1 GTSNPN, CDR2 SVGIG (reference sequence). For the CDR3, the DNA is TGTGCCTGGAGTCCCGGGACAGGGGGTGAAAAACTGTTTTTT. The encoded protein is CAWSPGTGGEKLFF.

J is TRBJ2-5 and V is TRBV21-1. TRBV21-1 is described as a pseudogene. The CDR3 has 17 amino acids. Written as DNA, the CDR3 is TGTGCCAGCAGCAAAGCAGGTACAGAAGGTAGAGTAGAGACCCAGTACTTC. Translated, it gives CASSKAGTEGRVETQYF.

The CDR3 loop is CASSRDRTLKETQYF. CDR3 nucleotide sequence: TGTGCCAGCAGCCGGGACAGGACCCTTAAAGAGACCCAGTACTTC. The chain is built from TRBV7-9 and TRBJ2-5; 8 bases align to TRBD1. The length of the CDR3 is 15 residues. The V segment lost 5 bases and the J segment 3 bases; nucleotides outside the gene matches: 8. Germline loops: CDR1 SEHNR, CDR2 FQNEAQ (reference sequence).

There are many counts of this clonotype. This chain connects TRBV9 to TRBJ2-5, with D uncertain. Germline V gene sequence: CDR1 SGDLS, CDR2 YYNGEE. The CDR3 sequence is 13 residues long. Trimming cost V 1 base and J 2 bases, with 6 bases left between them. The CDR3 bases are TGTGCCAGCAGCGTACAAGGGCAAGAGACCCAGTACTTC. Protein product: CASSVQGQETQYF. Supplemented by reference TRBV9 and TRBJ2-5, the full variable domain reads DSGVTQTPKHLITATGQRVTLRCSPRSGDLSVYWYQQSLDQGLQFLIQYYNGEERAKGNILERFSAQQFPDLHSELNLSSLELGDSALYFCASSVQGQETQYFGPGTRLLVL.

This clonotype was counted ten times or more. This chain connects TRBV3-1 to TRBJ2-3, with TRBD1 as a possible D gene (5 bases). Germline V gives CDR1 LGHDT, CDR2 YNNKEL (reference sequence). With 4 bases removed from V and 0 bases from J, the gap between germline ends came to 11 bases. The CDR3 totals 15 residues. The CDR3 DNA reads as TGTGCCAGCAGCCCCCGTGGGGCGAGCACAGATACGCAGTATTTT. Amino acids: CASSPRGASTDTQYF.

This chain uses TRBV10-1 with TRBJ2-4, with D perhaps matching TRBD1 or TRBD2 (5 bases each). In germline, CDR1 is WNHNN, CDR2 SYGVQD (reference sequence). The V end was cut by 0 bases, the J end by 12 bases, with 18 bases between. The CDR3 runs 15 residues. This chain's CDR3 is CASSESRGEGSTQYF. The CDR3, as DNA: TGCGCCAGCAGTGAGTCGAGGGGTGAGGGATCTACTCAGTACTTC.

This clonotype was seen ten or more times. V usage is TRBV12-3 or TRBV12-4 and J usage is TRBJ1-1; weak D call: TRBD1 (6 bases). V was trimmed by 5 bases and J by 2 bases, leaving 15 bases between them. The length of the CDR3 is 15 residues. The CDR3 loop is CASSRMPQGNTEAFF. The CDR3 nucleotides are TGTGCCAGCAGTCGGATGCCACAGGGTAACACTGAAGCTTTCTTT.